A selection of T cell receptor beta chains follows, all from one sample in a study of vaccination and CD4 T cells after COVID-19. The antigens these receptors bind are not known. TCRdb re-analysed the PCR reads in MiXCR, keeping a single row per CDR3 protein. The sample has roughly 13,000 distinct CDR3 sequences; 35% are singletons. The material sequenced was CD4+ T cells from blood, cultured in vitro. These receptors were taken from a human donor who had recovered from COVID-19. The CDR3 runs from the conserved cysteine through the conserved F or W. Fields, in order: clone size, D gene, V gene, CDR3 protein. The D gene is left open where the match is weak. Only some rows state a clone size, as once, few, many or a class for expanded clones.

.,.,TRBV20-1,CSARAQYF
.,TRBD2,TRBV28,CASILSPGLAGTNYNEQFF
few,.,TRBV28,CASSPTRGLSYNEQFF
few,.,TRBV10-2,CASSPFTDTQYF
.,.,TRBV3-1,CASSPLGGYGNTIYF
.,TRBD1,TRBV20-1,CSARNVGQGSGNEQFF
.,.,TRBV3-1,CASSQRSADTQYF
few,TRBD1,TRBV11-1,CASSSAATGGTKNIQYF
few,.,TRBV5-6,CASSRRGAPNQPQHF
few,TRBD1,TRBV20-1,CSATSDRDSSYEQYF
.,.,TRBV15,CATSRTANTEAFF
.,TRBD2,TRBV14,CASSQGREPYEQYF
few,.,TRBV10-3,CAIRAAGGINDQPQHF